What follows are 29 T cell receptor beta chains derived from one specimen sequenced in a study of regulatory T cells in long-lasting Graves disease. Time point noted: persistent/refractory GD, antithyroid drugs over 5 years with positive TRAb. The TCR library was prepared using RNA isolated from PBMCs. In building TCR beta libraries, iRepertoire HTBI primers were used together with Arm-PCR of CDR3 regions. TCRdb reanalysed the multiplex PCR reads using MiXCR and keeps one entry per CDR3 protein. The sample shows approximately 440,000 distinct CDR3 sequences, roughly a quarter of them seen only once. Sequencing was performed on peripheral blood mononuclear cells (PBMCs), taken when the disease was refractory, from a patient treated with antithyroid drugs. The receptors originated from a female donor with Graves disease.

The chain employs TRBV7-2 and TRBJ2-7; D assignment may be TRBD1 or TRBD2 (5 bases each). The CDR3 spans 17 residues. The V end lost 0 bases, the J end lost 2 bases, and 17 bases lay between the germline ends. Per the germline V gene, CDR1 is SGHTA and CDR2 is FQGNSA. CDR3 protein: CASSLAVGRGTTYEQYF. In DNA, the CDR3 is TGTGCCAGCAGCTTAGCGGTGGGACGGGGAACGACCTACGAGCAGTACTTC.

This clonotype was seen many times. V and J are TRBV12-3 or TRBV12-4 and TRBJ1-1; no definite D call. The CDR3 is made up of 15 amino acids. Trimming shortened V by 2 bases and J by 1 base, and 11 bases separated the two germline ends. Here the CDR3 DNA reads TGTGCCAGCAGTTTAATTGGCGGAGGGAACACTGAAGCTTTCTTT. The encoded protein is CASSLIGGGNTEAFF.

CDR3 in amino acids: CSVRGQEEKLFF. The CDR3 DNA sequence: TGCAGCGTGAGGGGGCAAGAGGAAAAACTGTTTTTT. The V and J genes are TRBV29-1 and TRBJ1-4; TRBD1 matches 7 bases. Germline CDR1 is SQVTM and CDR2 is ANQGSEA. Germline trimming cut 6 bases from V and 8 bases from J; bases unmatched to any gene: 6. The CDR3 spans 12 residues.

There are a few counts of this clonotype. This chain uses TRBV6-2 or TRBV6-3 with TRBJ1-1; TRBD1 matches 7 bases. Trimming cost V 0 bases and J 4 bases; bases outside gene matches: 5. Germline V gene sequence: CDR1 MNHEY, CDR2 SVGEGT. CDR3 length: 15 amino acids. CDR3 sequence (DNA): TGTGCCAGCAGTTACTCGAGGGGGCCGGGCACTGAAGCTTTCTTT. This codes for CASSYSRGPGTEAFF.

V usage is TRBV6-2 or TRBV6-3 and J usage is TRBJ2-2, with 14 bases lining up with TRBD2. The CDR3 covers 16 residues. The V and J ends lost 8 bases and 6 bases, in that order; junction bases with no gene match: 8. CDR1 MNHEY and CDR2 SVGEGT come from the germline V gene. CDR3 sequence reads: CASLGLAGVSAGELFF. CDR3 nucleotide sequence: TGTGCCAGCTTGGGACTAGCGGGAGTTTCGGCCGGGGAGCTGTTTTTT.

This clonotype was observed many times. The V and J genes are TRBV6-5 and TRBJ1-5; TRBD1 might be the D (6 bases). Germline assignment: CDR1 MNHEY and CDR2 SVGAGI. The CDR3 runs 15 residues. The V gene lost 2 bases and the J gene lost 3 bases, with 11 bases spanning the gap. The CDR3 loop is CASSYLGQYNQPQHF. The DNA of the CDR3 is TGTGCCAGCAGTTACCTCGGACAGTACAATCAGCCCCAGCATTTT.

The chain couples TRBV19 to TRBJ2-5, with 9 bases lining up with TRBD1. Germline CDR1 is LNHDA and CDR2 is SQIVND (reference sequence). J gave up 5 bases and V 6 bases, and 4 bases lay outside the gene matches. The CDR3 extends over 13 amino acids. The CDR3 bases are TGTGCCAGTAGAAGGACAGGGGAGGAGACCCAGTACTTC. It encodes CASRRTGEETQYF. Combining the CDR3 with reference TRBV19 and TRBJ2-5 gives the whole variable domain DGGITQSPKYLFRKEGQNVTLSCEQNLNHDAMYWYRQDPGQGLRLIYYSQIVNDFQKGDIAEGYSVSREKKESFPLTVTSAQKNPTAFYLCASRRTGEETQYFGPGTRLLVL.

The CDR3 spells CASGLQGINEQFF. The CDR3, as DNA: TGTGCTAGTGGTTTACAGGGGATTAATGAGCAGTTCTTC. V is TRBV12-5 and J is TRBJ2-1; 7 positions agree with TRBD1. The ends lost 3 bases at V and 7 bases at J; junction bases unmatched: 3. The CDR3 is made up of 13 amino acids. Germline CDR1 reads LGHNT; CDR2 reads FRNRAP.

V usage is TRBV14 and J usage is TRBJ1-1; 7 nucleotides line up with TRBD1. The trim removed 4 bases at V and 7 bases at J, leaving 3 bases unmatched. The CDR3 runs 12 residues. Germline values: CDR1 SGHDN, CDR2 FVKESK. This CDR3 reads CASSRQGVEAFF. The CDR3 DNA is TGTGCCAGCAGCCGACAGGGTGTTGAAGCTTTCTTT.

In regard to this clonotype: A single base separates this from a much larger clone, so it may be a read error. CDR3 bases: TGTGCCACCAGCAGAAATAAGGGGGCCACTGAAGCTCTCTTT. This encodes CATSRNKGATEALF. This sequence joins TRBV15 and TRBJ1-1; 7 bases align to TRBD1. The CDR3 loop spans 14 amino acids. The germline V gene has CDR1 LNHNV and CDR2 YYDKDF (reference sequence). The full variable domain, rest sourced from reference TRBV15 and TRBJ1-1, is DAMVIQNPRYQVTQFGKPVTLSCSQTLNHNVMYWYQQKSSQAPKLLFHYYDKDFNNEADTPDNFQSRRPNTSFCFLDIRSPGLGDTAMYLCATSRNKGATEALFGQGTRLTVV.

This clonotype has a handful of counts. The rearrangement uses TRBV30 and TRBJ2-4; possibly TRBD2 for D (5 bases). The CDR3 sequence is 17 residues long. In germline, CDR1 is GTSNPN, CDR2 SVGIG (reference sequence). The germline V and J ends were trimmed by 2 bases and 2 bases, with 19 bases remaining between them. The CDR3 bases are TGTGCCTGGAGTTCCCAGCGGACTCGCAACACCAAAAACATTCAGTACTTC. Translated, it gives CAWSSQRTRNTKNIQYF. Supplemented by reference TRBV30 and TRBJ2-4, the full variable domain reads SQTIHQWPATLVQPVGSPLSLECTVEGTSNPNLYWYRQAAGRGLQLLFYSVGIGQISSEVPQNLSASRPQDRQFILSSKKLLLSDSGFYLCAWSSQRTRNTKNIQYFGAGTRLSVL.

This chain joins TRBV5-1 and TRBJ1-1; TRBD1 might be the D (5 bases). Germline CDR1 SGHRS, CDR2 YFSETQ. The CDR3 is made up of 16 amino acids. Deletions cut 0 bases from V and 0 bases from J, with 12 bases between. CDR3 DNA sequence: TGCGCCAGCAGCTTGGGTGGGCAGGGAATGAACACTGAAGCTTTCTTT. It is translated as CASSLGGQGMNTEAFF.

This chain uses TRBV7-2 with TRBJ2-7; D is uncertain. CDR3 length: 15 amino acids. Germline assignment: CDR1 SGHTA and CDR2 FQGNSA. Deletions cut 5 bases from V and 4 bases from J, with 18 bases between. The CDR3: CASSTTASLLYEQYF. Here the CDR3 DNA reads TGTGCCAGCAGCACCACGGCAAGCCTCTTATACGAGCAGTACTTC. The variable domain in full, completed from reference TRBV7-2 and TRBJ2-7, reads GAGVSQSPSNKVTEKGKDVELRCDPISGHTALYWYRQSLGQGLEFLIYFQGNSAPDKSGLPSDRFSAERTGGSVSTLTIQRTQQEDSAVYLCASSTTASLLYEQYFGPGTRLTVT.

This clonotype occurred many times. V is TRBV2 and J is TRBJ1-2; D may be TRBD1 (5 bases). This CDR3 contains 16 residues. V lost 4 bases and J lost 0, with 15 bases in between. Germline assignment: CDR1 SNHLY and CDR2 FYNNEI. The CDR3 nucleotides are TGTGCCAGCAGTGGCCACCGACAGCCAGCTAACTATGGCTACACCTTC. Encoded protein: CASSGHRQPANYGYTF.

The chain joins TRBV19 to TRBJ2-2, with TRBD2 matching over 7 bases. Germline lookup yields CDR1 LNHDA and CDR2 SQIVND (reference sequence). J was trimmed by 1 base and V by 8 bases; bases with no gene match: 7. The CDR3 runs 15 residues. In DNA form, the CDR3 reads TGTGCCAGTTCCAAACCTAGCGGGAACACCGGGGAGCTGTTTTTT. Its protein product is CASSKPSGNTGELFF.

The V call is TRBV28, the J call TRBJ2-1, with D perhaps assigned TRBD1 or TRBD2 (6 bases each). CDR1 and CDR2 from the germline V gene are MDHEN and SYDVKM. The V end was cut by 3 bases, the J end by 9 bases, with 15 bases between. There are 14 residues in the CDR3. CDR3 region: CASSFGGGQSEQFF. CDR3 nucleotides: TGTGCCAGCAGTTTTGGAGGGGGGCAGAGTGAGCAGTTCTTC.

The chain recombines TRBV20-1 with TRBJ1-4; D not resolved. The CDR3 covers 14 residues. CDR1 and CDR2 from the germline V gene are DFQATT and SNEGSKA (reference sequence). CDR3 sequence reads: CSAVSLTSNEKLFF. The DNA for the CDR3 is TGCAGCGCTGTTAGCCTGACGAGTAATGAAAAACTGTTTTTT.

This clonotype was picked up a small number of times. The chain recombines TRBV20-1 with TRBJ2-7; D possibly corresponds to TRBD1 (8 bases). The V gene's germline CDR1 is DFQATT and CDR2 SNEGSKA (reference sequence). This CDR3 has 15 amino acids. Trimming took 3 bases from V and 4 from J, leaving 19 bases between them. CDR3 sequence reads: CSASLRDRGLYEQYF. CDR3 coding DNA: TGCAGTGCTAGCCTCCGAGACAGGGGACTATACGAGCAGTACTTC.

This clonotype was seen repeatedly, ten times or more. CDR3 sequence (DNA): TGCAGTGCTAGAAGTTGGACAGGGAGAGTCGAGCAGTACTTC. This sequence encodes CSARSWTGRVEQYF. The chain links TRBV20-1 to TRBJ2-7; the match to TRBD1 covers 8 bases. The CDR3 is made up of 14 amino acids. J gave up 6 bases and V 2 bases, and 9 bases lay outside the gene matches. Germline CDR1 is DFQATT and CDR2 is SNEGSKA (reference sequence).

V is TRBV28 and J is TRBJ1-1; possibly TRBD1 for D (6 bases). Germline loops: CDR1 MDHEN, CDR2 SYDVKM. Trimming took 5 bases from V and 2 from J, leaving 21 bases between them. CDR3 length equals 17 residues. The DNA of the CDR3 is TGTGCCAGCAGTCCCTTCAGGAGGACAGTAATAAACACTGAAGCTTTCTTT. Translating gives CASSPFRRTVINTEAFF. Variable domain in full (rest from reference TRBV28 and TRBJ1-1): DVKVTQSSRYLVKRTGEKVFLECVQDMDHENMFWYRQDPGLGLRLIYFSYDVKMKEKGDIPEGYSVSREKKERFSLILESASTNQTSMYLCASSPFRRTVINTEAFFGQGTRLTVV.

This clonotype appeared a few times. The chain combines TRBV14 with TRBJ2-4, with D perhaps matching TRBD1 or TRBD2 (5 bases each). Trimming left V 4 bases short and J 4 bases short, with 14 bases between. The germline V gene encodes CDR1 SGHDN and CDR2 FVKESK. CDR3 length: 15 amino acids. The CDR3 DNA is TGTGCCAGCAGCCTAACCGGGACGGTGAAAAACATTCAGTACTTC. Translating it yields CASSLTGTVKNIQYF.

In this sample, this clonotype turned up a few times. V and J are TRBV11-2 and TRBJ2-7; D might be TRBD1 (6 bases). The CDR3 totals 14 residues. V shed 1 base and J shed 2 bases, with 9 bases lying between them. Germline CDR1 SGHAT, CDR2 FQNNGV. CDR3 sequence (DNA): TGTGCCAGCAGCTTAGGGGGGCCTCCCTACGAGCAGTACTTC. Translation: CASSLGGPPYEQYF.

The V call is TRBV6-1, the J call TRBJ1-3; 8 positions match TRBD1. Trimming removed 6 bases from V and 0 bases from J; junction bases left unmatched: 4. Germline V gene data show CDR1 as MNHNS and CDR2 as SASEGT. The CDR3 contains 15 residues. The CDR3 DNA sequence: TGTGCCAGCAGGAACGACAGGGGCTCTGGAAACACCATATATTTT. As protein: CASRNDRGSGNTIYF.

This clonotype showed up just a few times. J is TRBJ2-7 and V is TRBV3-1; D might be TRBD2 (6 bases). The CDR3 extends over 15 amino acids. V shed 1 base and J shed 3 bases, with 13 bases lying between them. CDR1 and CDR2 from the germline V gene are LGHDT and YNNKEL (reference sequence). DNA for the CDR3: TGTGCCAGCAGCCAAGCCTCTAGCGCCGACTACGAGCAGTACTTC. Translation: CASSQASSADYEQYF.

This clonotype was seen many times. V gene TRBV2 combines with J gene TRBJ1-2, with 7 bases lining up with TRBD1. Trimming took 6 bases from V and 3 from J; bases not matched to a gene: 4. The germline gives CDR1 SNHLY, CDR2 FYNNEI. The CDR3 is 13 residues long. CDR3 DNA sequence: TGTGCCAGCAGGCAGGGGGAAGACTATGGCTACACCTTC. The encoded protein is CASRQGEDYGYTF.

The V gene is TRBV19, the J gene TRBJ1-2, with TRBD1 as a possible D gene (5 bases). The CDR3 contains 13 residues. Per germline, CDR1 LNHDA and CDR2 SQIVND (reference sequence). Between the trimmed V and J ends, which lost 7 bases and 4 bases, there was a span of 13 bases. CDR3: CASTLRQTYGYTF. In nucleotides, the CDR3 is TGTGCCAGTACCCTTAGACAGACCTATGGCTACACCTTC.

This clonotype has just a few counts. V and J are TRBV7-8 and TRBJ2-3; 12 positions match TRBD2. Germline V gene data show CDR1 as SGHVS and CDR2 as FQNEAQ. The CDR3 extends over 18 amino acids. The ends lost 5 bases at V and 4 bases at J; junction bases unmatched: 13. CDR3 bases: TGTGCCAGCAGCATAGGACTAGCGGGGTACGCGGTGGCAGATACGCAGTATTTT. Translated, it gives CASSIGLAGYAVADTQYF.

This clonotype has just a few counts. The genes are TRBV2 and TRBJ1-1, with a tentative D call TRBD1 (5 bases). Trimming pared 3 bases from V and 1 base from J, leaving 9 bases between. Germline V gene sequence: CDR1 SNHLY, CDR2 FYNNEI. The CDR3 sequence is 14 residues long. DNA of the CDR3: TGTGCCAGCAGTGATGGGGGGGGGAACACTGAAGCTTTCTTT. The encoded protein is CASSDGGGNTEAFF.

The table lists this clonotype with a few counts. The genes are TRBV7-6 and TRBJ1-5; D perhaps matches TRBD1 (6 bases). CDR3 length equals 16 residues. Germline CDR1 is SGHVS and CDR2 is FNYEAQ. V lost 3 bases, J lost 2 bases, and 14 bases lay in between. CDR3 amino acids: CASSFGNRAGNQPQHF. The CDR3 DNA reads TGTGCCAGCAGCTTCGGGAACAGGGCCGGCAATCAGCCCCAGCATTTT. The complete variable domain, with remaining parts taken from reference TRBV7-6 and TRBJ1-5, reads GAGVSQSPRYKVTKRGQDVALRCDPISGHVSLYWYRQALGQGPEFLTYFNYEAQQDKSGLPNDRFSAERPEGSISTLTIQRTEQRDSAMYRCASSFGNRAGNQPQHFGDGTRLSIL.